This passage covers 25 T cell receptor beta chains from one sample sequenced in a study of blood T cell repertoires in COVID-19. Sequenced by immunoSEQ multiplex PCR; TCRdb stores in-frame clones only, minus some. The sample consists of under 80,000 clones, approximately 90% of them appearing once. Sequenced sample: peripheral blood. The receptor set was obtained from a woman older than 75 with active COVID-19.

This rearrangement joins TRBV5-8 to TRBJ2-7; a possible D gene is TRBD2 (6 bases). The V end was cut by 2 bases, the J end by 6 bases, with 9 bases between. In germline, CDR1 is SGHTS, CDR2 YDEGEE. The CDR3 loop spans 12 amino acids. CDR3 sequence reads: CASSLIGGEQYF. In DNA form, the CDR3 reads TGTGCCAGCAGCTTAATCGGGGGCGAGCAGTACTTC.

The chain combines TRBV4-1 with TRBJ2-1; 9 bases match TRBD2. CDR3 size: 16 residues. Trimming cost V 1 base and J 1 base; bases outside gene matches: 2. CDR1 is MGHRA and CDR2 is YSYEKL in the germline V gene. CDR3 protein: CASSQGSGGSYNEQFF. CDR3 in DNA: TGCGCCAGCAGCCAAGGTAGCGGGGGTTCCTACAATGAGCAGTTCTTC.

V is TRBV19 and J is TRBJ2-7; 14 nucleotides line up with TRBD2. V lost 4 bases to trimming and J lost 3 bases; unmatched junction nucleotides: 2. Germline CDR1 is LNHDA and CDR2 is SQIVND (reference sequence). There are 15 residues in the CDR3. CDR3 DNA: TGTGCCAGTAGTAGACTAGCGGGAGGGTTCTACGAGCAGTACTTC. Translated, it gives CASSRLAGGFYEQYF.

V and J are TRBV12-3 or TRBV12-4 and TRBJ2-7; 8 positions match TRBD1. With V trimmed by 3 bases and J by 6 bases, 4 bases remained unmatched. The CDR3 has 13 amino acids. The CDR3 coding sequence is TGTGCCAGCAGTTTTCAGGGGGCAAGCGAGCAGTACTTC. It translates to CASSFQGASEQYF.

DNA of the CDR3: TGTGCCAGCAGCCTACTCGATTCCGGGACTAGCGGACGCCGCGGTGAGCAGTTCTTC. It specifies CASSLLDSGTSGRRGEQFF. V is TRBV4-2 and J is TRBJ2-1, with TRBD2 matching over 11 bases. There are 19 residues in the CDR3. V shed 4 bases, J shed 9 bases, and the junction held 20 bases outside the gene matches. The germline V gene encodes CDR1 LGHNA and CDR2 YNFKEQ.

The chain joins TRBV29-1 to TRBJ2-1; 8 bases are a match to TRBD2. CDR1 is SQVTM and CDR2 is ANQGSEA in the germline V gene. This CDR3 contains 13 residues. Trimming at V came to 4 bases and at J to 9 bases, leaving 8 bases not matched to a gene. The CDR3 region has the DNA TGCAGCGTTGGTCTAGCGGCGGGGGGTGAGCAGTTCTTC. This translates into CSVGLAAGGEQFF.

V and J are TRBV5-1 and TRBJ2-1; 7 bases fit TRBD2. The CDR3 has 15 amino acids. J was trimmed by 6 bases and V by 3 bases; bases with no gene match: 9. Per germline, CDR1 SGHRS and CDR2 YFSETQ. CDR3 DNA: TGCGCCAGCAGCTCGATCGCGGGACTACTCAATGAGCAGTTCTTC. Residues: CASSSIAGLLNEQFF.

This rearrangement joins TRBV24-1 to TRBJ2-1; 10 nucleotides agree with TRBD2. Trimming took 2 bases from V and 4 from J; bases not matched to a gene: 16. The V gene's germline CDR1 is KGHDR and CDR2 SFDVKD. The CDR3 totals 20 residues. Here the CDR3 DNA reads TGTGCCACCAGTGATTCCTCTAGCGGGAGAGACCAATCAGAATACAATGAGCAGTTCTTC. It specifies CATSDSSSGRDQSEYNEQFF.

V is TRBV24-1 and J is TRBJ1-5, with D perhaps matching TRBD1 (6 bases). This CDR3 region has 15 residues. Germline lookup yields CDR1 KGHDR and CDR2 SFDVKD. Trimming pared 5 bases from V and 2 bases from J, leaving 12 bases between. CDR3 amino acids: CATSGARQGNQPQHF. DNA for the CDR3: TGTGCCACCAGTGGAGCCCGACAGGGCAATCAGCCCCAGCATTTT.

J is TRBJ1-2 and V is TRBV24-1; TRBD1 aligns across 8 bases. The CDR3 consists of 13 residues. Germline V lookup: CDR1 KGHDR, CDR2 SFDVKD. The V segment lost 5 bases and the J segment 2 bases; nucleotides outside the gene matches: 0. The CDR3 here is CATSGTGNYGYTF. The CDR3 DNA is TGTGCCACCAGTGGGACAGGGAACTATGGCTACACCTTC.

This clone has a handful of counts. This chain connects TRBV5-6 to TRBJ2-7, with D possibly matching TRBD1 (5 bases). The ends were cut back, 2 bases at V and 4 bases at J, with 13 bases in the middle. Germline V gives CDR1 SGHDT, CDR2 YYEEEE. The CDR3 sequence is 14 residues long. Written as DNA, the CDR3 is TGTGCCAGCAGCTTATTGGGCAGGGCTTACGAGCAGTACTTC. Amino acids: CASSLLGRAYEQYF.

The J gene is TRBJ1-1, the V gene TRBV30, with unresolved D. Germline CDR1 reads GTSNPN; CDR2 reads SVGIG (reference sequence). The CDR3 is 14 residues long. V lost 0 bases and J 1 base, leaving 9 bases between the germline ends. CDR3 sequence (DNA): TGTGCCTGGAGTGTAGGACTCCCGAACACTGAAGCTTTCTTT. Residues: CAWSVGLPNTEAFF.

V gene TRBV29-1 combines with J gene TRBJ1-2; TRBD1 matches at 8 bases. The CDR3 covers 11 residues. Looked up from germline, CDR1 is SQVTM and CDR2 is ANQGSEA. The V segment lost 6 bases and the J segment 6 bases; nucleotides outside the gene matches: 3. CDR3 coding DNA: TGCAGCGTGATGGGACAGGATGGCTACACCTTC. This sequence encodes CSVMGQDGYTF. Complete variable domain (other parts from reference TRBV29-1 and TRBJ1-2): SAVISQKPSRDICQRGTSLTIQCQVDSQVTMMFWYRQQPGQSLTLIATANQGSEATYESGFVIDKFPISRPNLTFSTLTVSNMSPEDSSIYLCSVMGQDGYTFGSGTRLTVV.

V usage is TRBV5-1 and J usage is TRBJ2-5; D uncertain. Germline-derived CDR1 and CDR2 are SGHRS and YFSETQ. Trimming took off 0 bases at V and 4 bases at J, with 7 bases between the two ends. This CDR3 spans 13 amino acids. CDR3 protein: CASSLAGRETQYF. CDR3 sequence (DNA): TGCGCCAGCAGCTTGGCAGGCAGAGAGACCCAGTACTTC.

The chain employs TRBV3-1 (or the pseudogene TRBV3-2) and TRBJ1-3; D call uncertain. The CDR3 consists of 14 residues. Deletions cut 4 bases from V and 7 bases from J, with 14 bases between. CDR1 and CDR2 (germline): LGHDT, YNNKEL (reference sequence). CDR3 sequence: CASSPLGVANTIYF. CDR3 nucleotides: TGTGCCAGCAGCCCCCTGGGAGTAGCTAACACCATATATTTT.

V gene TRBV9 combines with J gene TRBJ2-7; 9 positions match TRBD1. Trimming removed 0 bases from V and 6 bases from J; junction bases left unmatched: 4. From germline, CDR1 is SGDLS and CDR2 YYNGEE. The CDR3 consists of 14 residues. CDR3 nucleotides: TGTGCCAGCAGCGTAGCACAGGGGGCCGTCGAGCAGTACTTC. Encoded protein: CASSVAQGAVEQYF.

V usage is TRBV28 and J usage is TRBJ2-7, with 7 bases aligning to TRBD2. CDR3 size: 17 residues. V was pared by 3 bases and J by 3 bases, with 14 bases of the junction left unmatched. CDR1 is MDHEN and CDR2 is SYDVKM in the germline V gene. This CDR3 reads CASSFPPGNGGSYEQYF. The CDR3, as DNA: TGTGCCAGCAGTTTCCCCCCGGGGAATGGCGGGAGCTACGAGCAGTACTTC. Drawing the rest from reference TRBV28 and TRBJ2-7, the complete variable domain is DVKVTQSSRYLVKRTGEKVFLECVQDMDHENMFWYRQDPGLGLRLIYFSYDVKMKEKGDIPEGYSVSREKKERFSLILESASTNQTSMYLCASSFPPGNGGSYEQYFGPGTRLTVT.

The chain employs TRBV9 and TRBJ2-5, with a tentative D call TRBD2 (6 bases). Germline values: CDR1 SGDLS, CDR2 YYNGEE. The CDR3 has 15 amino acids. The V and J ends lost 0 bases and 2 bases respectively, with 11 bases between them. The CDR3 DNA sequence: TGTGCCAGCAGCGTAGGGGCTAGCGTACAAGAGACCCAGTACTTC. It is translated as CASSVGASVQETQYF.

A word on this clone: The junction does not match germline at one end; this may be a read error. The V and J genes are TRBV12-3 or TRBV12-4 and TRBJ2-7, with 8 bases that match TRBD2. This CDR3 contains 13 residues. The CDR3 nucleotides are TGTGCCAGCAGTCTAGCGGGCCAATACGAGCAGTACTTC. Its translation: CASSLAGQYEQYF.

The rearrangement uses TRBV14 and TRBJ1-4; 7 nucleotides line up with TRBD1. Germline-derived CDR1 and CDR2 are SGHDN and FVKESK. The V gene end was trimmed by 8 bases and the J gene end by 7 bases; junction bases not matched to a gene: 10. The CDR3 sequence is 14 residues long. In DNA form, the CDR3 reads TGTGCCAGCTCGAAGGCAGGGGGTTCTGAAAAACTGTTTTTT. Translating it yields CASSKAGGSEKLFF.

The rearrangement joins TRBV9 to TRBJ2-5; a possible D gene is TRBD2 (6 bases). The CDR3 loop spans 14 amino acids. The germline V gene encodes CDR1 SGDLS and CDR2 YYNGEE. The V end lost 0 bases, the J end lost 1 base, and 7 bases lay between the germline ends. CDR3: CASSVEAGQETQYF. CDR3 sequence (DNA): TGTGCCAGCAGCGTAGAAGCGGGCCAAGAGACCCAGTACTTC.

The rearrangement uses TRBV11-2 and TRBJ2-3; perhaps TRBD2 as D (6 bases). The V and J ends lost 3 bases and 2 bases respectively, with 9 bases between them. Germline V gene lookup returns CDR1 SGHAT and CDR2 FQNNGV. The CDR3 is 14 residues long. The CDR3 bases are TGTGCCAGCAGCTTCGGGAGAAACACAGATACGCAGTATTTT. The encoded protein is CASSFGRNTDTQYF.

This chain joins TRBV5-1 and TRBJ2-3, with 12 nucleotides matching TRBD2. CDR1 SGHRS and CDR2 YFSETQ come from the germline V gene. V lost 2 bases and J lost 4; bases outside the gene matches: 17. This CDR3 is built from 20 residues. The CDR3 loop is CASSLFTMASGRASADTQYF. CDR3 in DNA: TGCGCCAGCAGCTTATTTACCATGGCTAGCGGGAGGGCCTCTGCAGATACGCAGTATTTT.

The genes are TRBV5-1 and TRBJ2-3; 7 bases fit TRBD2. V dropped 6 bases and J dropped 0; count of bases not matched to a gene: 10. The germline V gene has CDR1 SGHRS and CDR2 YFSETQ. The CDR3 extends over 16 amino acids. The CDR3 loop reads CASILGSGMSTDTQYF. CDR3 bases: TGCGCCAGCATCTTAGGGAGCGGGATGAGCACAGATACGCAGTATTTT.

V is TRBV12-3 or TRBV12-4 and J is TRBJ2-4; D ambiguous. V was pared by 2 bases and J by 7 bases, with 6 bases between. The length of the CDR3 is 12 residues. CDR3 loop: CASSLKSNIQYF. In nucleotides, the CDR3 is TGTGCCAGCAGTTTAAAGAGTAACATTCAGTACTTC.